This entry concerns a single T cell receptor (beta chain). This entry belongs to a study of blood T cell repertoires in COVID-19. In the study overall: Acute and convalescent COVID-19 specimens originated in the United States, Italy and Spain. PBMCs, B-cell-depleted T cells, or T cells were the source of the cDNA or gDNA that made up the material.

Original handling: Reference gene primer amplification gave estimated nucleated cell counts. The repertoire was sequenced with immunoSEQ multiplex PCR; TCRdb's copy has only in-frame clones and lacks some. D and trimming were read from the DNA, whereas the V and J calls and clone size are those reported in that table. The sample holds approximately 240,000 clones, nearly 90% seen once. CDR1 and CDR2 from the germline V gene are SNHLY and FYNNEI. The CDR3 covers 15 residues. The J segment lost 3 bases and the V segment lost 4 bases, leaving 6 bases of the junction unmatched. The origin of this receptor is a woman under 30 who had recovered from COVID-19. The chain is built from TRBV2 and TRBJ2-3; TRBD2 aligns across 8 bases. Sequenced material: peripheral blood. In nucleotides, the CDR3 is TGTGCCAGCAGTGCAATCGGACTAGCAACAGATACGCAGTATTTT. Its protein product is CASSAIGLATDTQYF.